This TCR beta chain was sequenced during a study of tumor-infiltrating lymphocytes in primary liver carcinoma (dated by TCRdb to the late 2010s). Concerning the study at large: Between November 2015 and March 2016, about five patients in China with histopathologically diagnosed primary liver carcinoma had their tumors surgically resected. TCRbeta repertoire sequencing, expression microarrays and whole-exome sequencing were combined in the study across five regions of each liver tumor, with adjacent normal tissue and blood also included. Technical replicate repertoires showed high reproducibility, with mean shared-clone rates roughly 0.89 and correlation coefficients above 0.95. The five patients, three men and two women aged 30 to 69 years, had hepatocellular carcinoma (four) or combined HCC and intrahepatic cholangiocarcinoma (one). A total of 35 or so specimens from 5 patients, comprising approximately 25 tumor regions, 5 adjacent noncancerous liver tissues and 5 peripheral blood samples, were covered by TCRbeta repertoire sequencing. The five patients had tumors of stage T1-T3 N0M0, with maximum diameters ranging from about 4 to 11 cm. Each sample produced about 3.5 to 8 million productive TCRbeta reads, and read depth showed no significant difference between tissue types. The research as a whole found: Because sequencing covered only the TCR beta chain and unpaired alpha chains were not captured, true repertoire diversity is likely underestimated. Repertoire overlap was higher between tumor regions (mean around 36%) than tumor-adjacent (roughly 17%) or tumor-blood (approximately 14%) pairs, consistent with antigen-driven expansion. The top 250 clones made up a significantly larger repertoire fraction in tumors than in blood (p = 0.039). With just five or six patients in the study, the authors point out that the findings should be validated in a larger study. Comparison of CD4+ and CD8+ T cell repertoires was precluded by the use of bulk unsorted samples.

TCRbeta-specific cDNA was reverse-transcribed from 500 ng total RNA using a constant-region primer and ProtoScript II reverse transcriptase. TCRbeta libraries were built with three nested multiplex PCR rounds, a slightly modified ARM-PCR procedure. Each of the first two PCR rounds ran for 10 cycles and used multiplex TRBV1-TRBV30 forward primers together with a Cbeta reverse primer. Sample barcodes and Illumina adapters were attached in a final 25-cycle PCR using Deep VentR polymerase. Before sequencing, amplicons between 200 and 500 bp were purified from gel using a QIAquick gel extraction kit. TCRbeta amplicons were sequenced on an Illumina HiSeq 2500 with 250-bp paired-end reads. The paper's data handling went like this. Quality trimming of reads was performed with Trimmomatic v0.33, and paired reads were merged with FLASH v1.2.11 so that full CDR3 sequences could be recovered. V, D and J germline segments were assigned to the rearranged TCRbeta sequences by MiGEC v1.2.1b. VDJtools v1.0.0 computed clonotype statistics and Shannon-Wiener diversity indices. Except for diversity analysis, only the 250 most abundant clonotypes of each sample were used in subsequent analyses to reduce sampling bias. TCRdb ran its own pipeline on the public reads, namely fastp trimming at Q25 and MiXCR clone calling, and kept in-frame beta chains. Every entry covers one CDR3 protein and lists the most common genes and DNA from its rows. In this record, the V and J calls reflect TCRdb's handling and not the investigators' own analysis. The sample includes about 300,000 distinct CDR3 sequences, with 65% observed a single time. The ten largest clonotypes hold roughly 8.6% of the sample.

CDR1 and CDR2 were assigned from the germline V gene as ENHRY and SYGVKD. Termini included, the CDR3 measures 15 amino acids. Here the CDR3 DNA is all that survives: 45 bases in frame from base 1. Blood RNA was extracted from unsorted whole blood using TRIzol reagent, and germline DNA was obtained with the DNeasy Blood & Tissue kit. At the time of sampling, the patients were treatment-naive and had chronic HBV infection. Before surgery, about 4 milliliters of peripheral blood were collected into K2EDTA tubes. As regards this clonotype: Its antigen remains undetermined. Because it lacks the conserved phenylalanine or tryptophan at the end, this CDR3 is likely a read error.

This TCR was sampled from a man aged 40-50 years with primary liver carcinoma and hepatitis B virus infection. The rearrangement combines TRBV10-3 with TRBJ2-7; 12 junctional bases match TRBD2. Sequenced material: peripheral blood. The nucleotide sequence is given as TGTGTCAGCTCTCCGGGACTAGCGGGCTCCTACGAGCAGTACTAC. This translates into CVSSPGLAGSYEQYY.